This T cell receptor beta chain originates from a study of T cells in Graves' hyperthyroidism and ophthalmopathy (dated by TCRdb to 2018 to 2020). About the study as a whole: Peripheral blood was collected at initial diagnosis, before any treatment. A discovery cohort of fewer than 110 patients, about 40 with Graves' ophthalmopathy and 57 with stable Graves' hyperthyroidism, was used to find distinguishing TCR V-J signatures. Prospective prediction of ophthalmopathy was tested in an independent validation cohort of some 20 hyperthyroidism patients and 17 patients who later progressed to ophthalmopathy. For training and testing, the roughly 97 patients in the discovery cohort were randomly divided in a 7:3 ratio. In over five Graves' hyperthyroidism patients, the study also compared T-cell repertoires from thyroid tissue with T-cell repertoires from blood. Following sampling, methimazole starting at 30 mg daily was given to hyperthyroidism patients, and high-dose intravenous methylprednisolone was given to ophthalmopathy patients. TCR Vbeta CDR3 sequencing of some 140 peripheral blood samples (approximately 44 ophthalmopathy, about 80 hyperthyroidism and roughly 17 progressor patients) is reported in the paper.

The CDR1 and CDR2 encoded by the germline V gene (reference sequence) are MNHEY and SMNVEV. The CDR3 has 15 amino acids, counting the end cysteine and phenylalanine. The kept DNA is CDR3 alone, 45 bases in frame from the first base. The junction shows trimming of 5 bases on V and 4 bases on J, plus 15 bases between the germline ends. Hyperthyroidism patients were newly diagnosed, had a disease duration of under 2 months, and were aged 18 to 65 years. The study excluded patients with uncontrolled infections, other autoimmune diseases, pregnancy or lactation. Diagnoses were established on the basis of clinical symptoms, serum thyroxine and TRAb, thyroid ultrasound, and orbital computed tomography. Blood from progressor patients was collected at the time of first diagnosis with hyperthyroidism, before any ophthalmopathy symptoms had appeared. Ficoll-Paque density gradient centrifugation was used to isolate PBMCs from 9.5 to 10 ml of fresh peripheral blood. Patients classed as progressors first received a Graves' hyperthyroidism diagnosis and then went on to develop ophthalmopathy during follow-up. Trizol reagent was used to extract total RNA, and RNA quality was then checked on an Agilent 2100 Bioanalyzer.

This clonotype appeared many times. Its antigen specificity is not known. Base qualities are not provided; no much larger clone lies one nucleotide away. The TCR beta CDR3 regions were amplified from RNA transcripts. The first round of RT-PCR for the TCR CDR3 was performed with the HTBI primer set and the Qiagen OneStep RT-PCR kit. A second multiplex PCR round built the libraries, followed by size selection and purification. Libraries were sequenced paired-end with 100 bp reads on an Illumina HiSeq2000. Concerning the study's data processing: SOAPnuke was used to process the raw data, removing reads that contained adapters or uncalled bases, had a mean Phred below 15, or lacked an exact match to the constant primer or identifier. COPE v1.2.5 was used to merge high-quality paired reads, and clonotypes were defined as unique nucleotide sequences. MiTCR v1.1 was used to align clonotypes to the IMGT TRBV, TRBD and TRBJ reference segments. Analysis was restricted to V-J combinations with a frequency above 0.0001, which covered 99.2% of repertoires. A TCS score was defined as the ratio of F50 (clonal expansion) to E x V (chaos), with BLOSUM62-based TCRdist applied between CDR3 peptides within each V-J. Welch's t-statistics and random forest reduced some 510 V-J features to roughly 13, which were used in a naive Bayes classifier (R e1071). TCRdb reprocessing: public reads trimmed at Q25 with fastp, clones called with MiXCR, in-frame beta chains kept. CDR3 protein sequences are deduplicated, and each keeps its most common genes and DNA. Here the V and J calls rest on TCRdb's processing, not on the authors' analysis. The sample profile shows fewer than 450,000 distinct CDR3 sequences; approximately 18% of them were found once. The ten largest clones capture 34% of the sample.

General findings and caveats noted by the study authors: No statistical method was used to set the sample size in advance, and investigators knew the group allocation. Ophthalmopathy was separated from stable hyperthyroidism by a 13 V-J signature model, with approximately 89% sensitivity and roughly 81% specificity obtained in cross-validation and 80%/75% obtained in testing. In validation, the model predicted progression to ophthalmopathy with approximately 71% sensitivity and around 72% specificity, a median of around 6.6 months before onset. Most expanded thyroid clonotypes (frequency above 0.001) were also detected in blood, suggesting blood repertoires may reflect thyroid immune responses.

The source of this sequence is a woman aged 25 to 39 with Graves' hyperthyroidism that later progressed to Graves' ophthalmopathy. The chain was built from TRBV27 and TRBJ2-1, with the D gene call left open. The material sequenced was blood. The nucleotide sequence reads TGTGCCAGCAGTACGACACCGACCCCTTACAATGAGCAGTTCTTC. It translates as CASSTTPTPYNEQFF.